This T cell receptor (beta chain) was retrieved from a study of blood T cell repertoires in COVID-19. Study summary: COVID-19 samples collected from the United States, Italy and Spain covered acute and convalescent phases. The cDNA or gDNA used as material had been derived from T cells, B-cell-depleted T cells, or PBMCs.

The V segment lost 4 bases and the J segment 7 bases; nucleotides outside the gene matches: 9. CDR3 length: 15 amino acids. In germline, CDR1 is SGHRS, CDR2 YFSETQ. In the authors' workflow: Nucleated cell number was recorded as an estimate derived from reference gene primer amplification. Sequenced by immunoSEQ multiplex PCR; TCRdb stores in-frame clones only, minus some. V, J and clone size reflect that table, while D and trimming were determined from the DNA. The table lists roughly 140,000 clones, roughly 88% of them singletons. This rearrangement joins TRBV5-1 to TRBJ2-1; 9 nucleotides align to TRBD1. The receptor's source is a man aged 65-85 years with acute or convalescent COVID-19. Sequencing input: peripheral blood. The CDR3 protein is CASSLSGQGFNEQFF. The CDR3 nucleotides are TGCGCCAGCAGCCTGAGCGGACAGGGGTTTAATGAGCAGTTCTTC.